Presented here are 2 T cell receptor beta chains from one specimen sequenced in a study of cytomegalovirus exposure and HLA in healthy donors. It was with 60 Vbeta and 13 Jbeta primers that the PCR ran. Generated by immunoSEQ multiplex PCR, the TCRdb table keeps only in-frame clones and is missing some. The sample carries under 130,000 clones, 74% recorded once. Specimen: PBMCs. These receptors were obtained from a man between 50 and 59 years old in good health and CMV-seropositive.

The chain carries TRBV19 and TRBJ2-4; perhaps TRBD2 as D (7 bases). V was pared by 5 bases and J by 2 bases, with 10 bases between. The germline V gene has CDR1 LNHDA and CDR2 SQIVND (reference sequence). The length of the CDR3 is 14 residues. CDR3 in amino acids: CASSWGGPKNIQYF. CDR3 in DNA: TGTGCCAGTAGTTGGGGGGGCCCCAAAAACATTCAGTACTTC.

This chain joins TRBV19 and TRBJ2-4, with 9 nucleotides matching TRBD2. CDR3 size: 14 residues. Germline V CDR1 and CDR2: LNHDA, SQIVND (reference sequence). V dropped 6 bases and J dropped 8; count of bases not matched to a gene: 8. The CDR3 sequence is CASRGLKREDIQYF. The DNA of the CDR3 is TGTGCCAGTAGAGGGTTAAAGCGGGAGGACATTCAGTACTTC.